The 17 T cell receptor beta chains presented below share a single source sample, sequenced in a study of blood T cell repertoires in COVID-19. This table comes from immunoSEQ multiplex PCR, and its TCRdb copy is limited to in-frame clones, with some not included. The sample comprises fewer than 40,000 clones, roughly 77% of which are singletons, and around 40% rests with the top ten. The material sequenced was peripheral blood. Source of these receptors: a man at least 80 years old with active or convalescent COVID-19.

The V call is TRBV27, the J call TRBJ2-7; TRBD1 might be the D (6 bases). TRBJ2-5 matches the DNA end more closely, so the J call is doubtful. Germline V gene sequence: CDR1 MNHEY, CDR2 SMNVEV (reference sequence). The CDR3 runs to 14 residues. CDR3 residues: CASSFGVGAETQYF. Written as DNA, the CDR3 is TGTGCCAGCAGTTTCGGCGTGGGGGCAGAGACCCAGTACTTC.

CDR3 in DNA: TGTGCCAGCAGCGCCCAGACAACTAATGAAAAACTGTTTTTT. This gives the protein CASSAQTTNEKLFF. The chain has TRBV7-9 and TRBJ1-4, with no clear D. V dropped 5 bases and J dropped 0 bases, with 7 bases sitting between them. The CDR3 runs to 14 residues. Germline V gene sequence: CDR1 SEHNR, CDR2 FQNEAQ (reference sequence).

This clone was detected once. V is TRBV9 and J is TRBJ2-6; 9 bases line up with TRBD1. CDR3 length equals 16 residues. V trimming: 3 bases; J trimming: 2 bases; junction bases outside the gene matches: 3. Germline V gene lookup returns CDR1 SGDLS and CDR2 YYNGEE. This chain's CDR3 is CASSGDREPGANVLTF. Here the CDR3 DNA reads TGTGCCAGCAGCGGGGACAGGGAACCTGGGGCCAACGTCCTGACTTTC.

V gene TRBV5-1 combines with J gene TRBJ2-5; tentative D call: TRBD2 (6 bases). CDR3 length equals 14 residues. V was cut by 0 bases and J by 2 bases, with 8 bases left in between. CDR1 and CDR2 from the germline V gene are SGHRS and YFSETQ. CDR3 sequence: CASSLGLAQETQYF. The CDR3 coding sequence is TGCGCCAGCAGCTTGGGCCTAGCGCAAGAGACCCAGTACTTC.

This clone was picked up a small number of times. The V call is TRBV28, the J call TRBJ1-2; 8 bases are shared with TRBD1. The V gene's germline CDR1 is MDHEN and CDR2 SYDVKM. The CDR3 is 14 residues long. Trimming took 7 bases from V and 2 from J; bases not matched to a gene: 6. The CDR3 coding sequence is TGTGCCAGCAAGACCGGGACAGGCAACTATGGCTACACCTTC. It codes for CASKTGTGNYGYTF.

The rearrangement uses TRBV6-5 and TRBJ1-5, with TRBD1 identical over 8 bases. This CDR3 has 13 residues. Germline CDR1 MNHEY, CDR2 SVGAGI. J was trimmed by 3 bases and V by 10 bases; bases with no gene match: 5. CDR3 coding DNA: TGTGCCACTGTGGGACAGGTCAATCAGCCCCAGCATTTT. Amino acids: CATVGQVNQPQHF.

The chain joins TRBV9 to TRBJ2-1; weak D call: TRBD1 (5 bases). This CDR3 region has 15 residues. Trimming removed 6 bases from V and 1 base from J, with 14 bases in between. Germline V gives CDR1 SGDLS, CDR2 YYNGEE. DNA for the CDR3: TGTGCCAGCACTCCACAGGCTTTATCCTACAATGAGCAGTTCTTC. Translation gives CASTPQALSYNEQFF.

This clone showed up just once. The CDR3 protein is CASSPLSVDTQYF. The DNA for the CDR3 is TGTGCCAGCAGTCCTCTGTCAGTAGATACGCAGTATTTT. This rearrangement joins TRBV27 to TRBJ2-3; D unresolved. V lost 5 bases, J lost 5 bases, and 11 bases lay in between. Germline CDR1 is MNHEY and CDR2 is SMNVEV (reference sequence). CDR3 length equals 13 residues.

The rearrangement links TRBV7-6 to TRBJ1-3, with D perhaps matching TRBD1 (6 bases). The V end lost 5 bases, the J end lost 4 bases, and 15 bases lay between the germline ends. CDR1 and CDR2 (germline): SGHVS, FNYEAQ. The CDR3 length is 15 residues. CDR3 amino acids: CASSPTTGGGNTIYF. The CDR3 nucleotides read TGTGCCAGCAGCCCGACGACAGGCGGCGGAAACACCATATATTTT. Complete variable domain (other parts from reference TRBV7-6 and TRBJ1-3): GAGVSQSPRYKVTKRGQDVALRCDPISGHVSLYWYRQALGQGPEFLTYFNYEAQQDKSGLPNDRFSAERPEGSISTLTIQRTEQRDSAMYRCASSPTTGGGNTIYFGEGSWLTVV.

The CDR3 coding sequence is TGTGCCAGCAGTGGGGGGGAGAACACTGAAGCTTTCTTT. This encodes CASSGGENTEAFF. The V call is TRBV2, the J call TRBJ1-1, with D possibly matching TRBD1 (5 bases). The CDR3 loop spans 13 amino acids. Germline CDR1 is SNHLY and CDR2 is FYNNEI. The ends were cut back, 4 bases at V and 1 base at J, with 7 bases in the middle. Full variable domain (missing parts from reference TRBV2 and TRBJ1-1): EPEVTQTPSHQVTQMGQEVILRCVPISNHLYFYWYRQILGQKVEFLVSFYNNEISEKSEIFDDQFSVERPDGSNFTLKIRSTKLEDSAMYFCASSGGENTEAFFGQGTRLTVV.

The chain has TRBV9 and TRBJ2-3; D gene unclear. In germline, CDR1 is SGDLS, CDR2 YYNGEE. The CDR3 length is 17 residues. The ends were cut back, 0 bases at V and 0 bases at J, with 14 bases in the middle. CDR3 protein: CASSVDRTSLSTDTQYF. CDR3 nucleotide sequence: TGTGCCAGCAGCGTAGATCGTACTTCATTAAGCACAGATACGCAGTATTTT.

The V and J genes are TRBV4-3 and TRBJ2-7; the D is unclear. There are 13 residues in the CDR3. Trimming cost V 0 bases and J 4 bases, with 7 bases left between them. Germline values: CDR1 LGHNA, CDR2 YSLEER. The CDR3 is CASSQDLLYEQYF. The CDR3 nucleotides are TGCGCCAGCAGCCAAGATCTCCTTTACGAGCAGTACTTC.

This sequence joins TRBV14 and TRBJ2-1, with D perhaps matching TRBD2 (5 bases). The CDR3 consists of 12 residues. CDR1 and CDR2 (germline): SGHDN, FVKESK. V was cut by 5 bases and J by 8 bases, with 10 bases left in between. The CDR3, as DNA: TGTGCCAGCAGCTCATCTAGCTATGAGCAGTTCTTC. Its protein is CASSSSSYEQFF. The full variable domain, rest sourced from reference TRBV14 and TRBJ2-1, is EAGVTQFPSHSVIEKGQTVTLRCDPISGHDNLYWYRRVMGKEIKFLLHFVKESKQDESGMPNNRFLAERTGGTYSTLKVQPAELEDSGVYFCASSSSSYEQFFGPGTRLTVL.

The V and J genes are TRBV4-1 and TRBJ2-1; 9 positions match TRBD1. The CDR3 sequence is 16 residues long. The J segment lost 2 bases and the V segment lost 3 bases, leaving 5 bases of the junction unmatched. Germline assignment: CDR1 MGHRA and CDR2 YSYEKL. The CDR3, as DNA: TGCGCCAGCAGCCATGCACAGGGGGCCGCCTACAATGAGCAGTTCTTC. Its translation: CASSHAQGAAYNEQFF.

The chain combines TRBV5-1 with TRBJ2-1, with 10 nucleotides matching TRBD1. The germline gives CDR1 SGHRS, CDR2 YFSETQ. This CDR3 spans 16 amino acids. After removal of 1 base from V and 0 bases from J, the junction contained 1 base not matched to a gene. The CDR3 here is CASSLRTGGSYNEQFF. The CDR3 DNA reads TGCGCCAGCAGCTTGCGGACAGGGGGCTCCTACAATGAGCAGTTCTTC.

The rearrangement uses TRBV5-6 and TRBJ1-4; TRBD1 matches 9 bases. Germline CDR1 is SGHDT and CDR2 is YYEEEE. The CDR3 has 17 residues. With V trimmed by 2 bases and J by 0 bases, 5 bases remained unmatched. The CDR3 bases are TGTGCCAGCAGCTTACGGACAGGGGTTGCAACTAATGAAAAACTGTTTTTT. It specifies CASSLRTGVATNEKLFF.

This rearrangement joins TRBV19 to TRBJ2-5; 8 nucleotides line up with TRBD2. The CDR3 length is 15 residues. The germline gives CDR1 LNHDA, CDR2 SQIVND (reference sequence). The J segment lost 4 bases and the V segment lost 1 base, leaving 5 bases of the junction unmatched. CDR3 nucleotide sequence: TGTGCCAGTAGTATAGCGGGACTAGGACGAGAGACCCAGTACTTC. Amino acid sequence: CASSIAGLGRETQYF. The whole variable domain, filled in from reference TRBV19 and TRBJ2-5, reads DGGITQSPKYLFRKEGQNVTLSCEQNLNHDAMYWYRQDPGQGLRLIYYSQIVNDFQKGDIAEGYSVSREKKESFPLTVTSAQKNPTAFYLCASSIAGLGRETQYFGPGTRLLVL.